This T cell receptor (beta chain) was sequenced in a study of blood T cells in healthy people across ages. The second PCR ran roughly 6 to 11 cycles with a sample-barcoded 5' primer and J-beta primers. MiXCR, applied by TCRdb to the 5' RACE reads, yields one record per CDR3 protein. The sample holds about a million distinct CDR3 sequences; roughly two fifths are singletons and the top ten take approximately 14%. CDR3 length: 14 amino acids. J was trimmed by 6 bases and V by 5 bases; bases with no gene match: 10. The germline V gene has CDR1 SGHKS and CDR2 YYEKEE (reference sequence). The chain carries TRBV5-5 and TRBJ1-1; TRBD1 matches 7 bases. The receptor's source is a man in his late teens or twenties in good health. Sequencing was performed on blood. The CDR3 loop is CASRAGTVMSEAFF. In DNA, the CDR3 is TGTGCCAGCAGGGCCGGGACAGTGATGTCTGAAGCTTTCTTT.